This passage covers 25 T cell receptor beta chains from one sample sequenced in a study of blood T cell repertoires in COVID-19 (TCRdb year 2020). Libraries were prepared through the immunoSEQ multiplex PCR assay. TCRdb retrieved this table from immuneACCESS and kept in-frame rearrangements only. Not all clones are present; in checked studies, unresolved V genes account for under half, and no reason is known for the remainder. This sample gives about 170,000 clones in total; more than 75% of them show up just once. Of the sample, around 2% is held by the ten largest clones. Sequences were obtained from peripheral blood. The receptors originated from a man in his fifties who had recovered from COVID-19.

The V gene is TRBV28, the J gene TRBJ2-2, with D perhaps TRBD2 (6 bases). The germline V gene has CDR1 MDHEN and CDR2 SYDVKM. The CDR3 has 13 amino acids. Trimming shortened V by 10 bases and J by 3 bases, and 12 bases separated the two germline ends. For the CDR3, the DNA is TGTGCCACCCAACCGGGGGACACCGGGGAGCTGTTTTTT. Translation gives CATQPGDTGELFF. Combining the CDR3 with reference TRBV28 and TRBJ2-2 gives the whole variable domain DVKVTQSSRYLVKRTGEKVFLECVQDMDHENMFWYRQDPGLGLRLIYFSYDVKMKEKGDIPEGYSVSREKKERFSLILESASTNQTSMYLCATQPGDTGELFFGEGSRLTVL.

The rearrangement links TRBV11-2 to TRBJ1-1; D is possibly TRBD1 (6 bases). Germline CDR1 reads SGHAT; CDR2 reads FQNNGV. The CDR3 runs 15 residues. Trimming removed 2 bases at V and 6 bases at J, with 16 bases between. This CDR3 is CASSLLQGKSAEAFF. The CDR3 DNA reads TGTGCCAGCAGCTTATTACAGGGCAAGTCGGCTGAAGCTTTCTTT. Full variable domain (outside the CDR3, taken from reference TRBV11-2 and TRBJ1-1): EAGVAQSPRYKIIEKRQSVAFWCNPISGHATLYWYQQILGQGPKLLIQFQNNGVVDDSQLPKDRFSAERLKGVDSTLKIQPAKLEDSAVYLCASSLLQGKSAEAFFGQGTRLTVV.

The V and J genes are TRBV4-1 and TRBJ2-7, with D maybe TRBD2 (5 bases). V was trimmed by 1 base and J by 3 bases, leaving 7 bases between them. This CDR3 is built from 13 residues. CDR1 and CDR2 (germline): MGHRA, YSYEKL. The CDR3 DNA reads TGCGCCAGCAGCCAAGGGGCGGGCTACGAGCAGTACTTC. Its protein product is CASSQGAGYEQYF.

The rearrangement joins TRBV10-1 to TRBJ2-2, with a tentative D call TRBD2 (6 bases). Germline-derived CDR1 and CDR2 are WNHNN and SYGVQD (reference sequence). The V end was cut by 7 bases, the J end by 3 bases, with 21 bases between. CDR3 length equals 17 residues. Here the CDR3 reads CASTLRLDFWDTGELFF. The CDR3 nucleotides read TGCGCCAGCACCCTCCGACTAGATTTTTGGGACACCGGGGAGCTGTTTTTT.

The V and J genes are TRBV6-5 and TRBJ2-3; D possibly corresponds to TRBD2 (6 bases). The CDR3 has 15 amino acids. Germline CDR1 is MNHEY and CDR2 is SVGAGI. V lost 0 bases, J lost 3 bases, and 10 bases lay in between. The CDR3 loop reads CASSYSLASTDTQYF. Written as DNA, the CDR3 is TGTGCCAGCAGTTACTCGCTAGCGTCGACAGATACGCAGTATTTT.

This clone was counted a single time. The chain is built from TRBV29-1 and TRBJ2-6, with D possibly TRBD1 on 5 matching bases. Trimming shortened V by 4 bases and J by 0 bases, and 10 bases separated the two germline ends. This CDR3 comprises 15 residues. From germline, CDR1 is SQVTM and CDR2 ANQGSEA. The CDR3 nucleotides are TGCAGCGTTGTGGGGCACTTCTCTGGGGCCAACGTCCTGACTTTC. Its translation: CSVVGHFSGANVLTF.

The gene calls are TRBV12-3 or TRBV12-4 and TRBJ1-6; D remains ambiguous. This CDR3 region has 13 residues. The ends were cut back, 6 bases at V and 6 bases at J, with 9 bases in the middle. The DNA for the CDR3 is TGTGCCAGCAGCAAGCGGACTAATTCACCCCTCCACTTT. It translates to CASSKRTNSPLHF.

Written as DNA, the CDR3 is TGTGCCAGCAGCTGGGGGGGAGAGACCCAGTACTTC. Protein product: CASSWGGETQYF. The chain couples TRBV5-4 to TRBJ2-5, with TRBD2 matching over 7 bases. J lost 4 bases, V lost 3 bases, and 0 bases had no gene match. Looked up from germline, CDR1 is SGHNT and CDR2 is YYREEE (reference sequence). CDR3 size: 12 residues.

The rearrangement uses TRBV6-2 or TRBV6-3 and TRBJ1-2, with 9 bases identical to TRBD1. J gave up 8 bases and V 5 bases, and 6 bases lay outside the gene matches. The V gene's germline CDR1 is MNHEY and CDR2 SVGEGT. This CDR3 is 13 amino acids long. Here the CDR3 reads CASSLGTGNGYTF. In DNA, the CDR3 is TGTGCCAGCAGTCTCGGGACAGGGAACGGCTACACCTTC.

This sequence joins TRBV9 and TRBJ2-5, with 7 bases lining up with TRBD1. Germline CDR1 SGDLS, CDR2 YYNGEE. The CDR3 is made up of 15 amino acids. With V trimmed by 0 bases and J by 5 bases, 7 bases remained unmatched. The CDR3 bases are TGTGCCAGCAGCGTAGCGGCAGGGGGTTCGGAGACCCAGTACTTC. It specifies CASSVAAGGSETQYF.

In its sample, this clone was seen once. The chain links TRBV6-4 to TRBJ2-1, with TRBD1 identical over 10 bases. J gave up 6 bases and V 6 bases, and 5 bases lay outside the gene matches. The CDR3 has 14 residues. CDR1 MRHNA and CDR2 SNTAGT come from the germline V gene. CDR3 in amino acids: CASSLRDRGNEQFF. In nucleotides, the CDR3 is TGTGCCAGCAGCCTCCGGGACAGGGGCAATGAGCAGTTCTTC.

CDR3 residues: CSATDRDPEAFF. CDR3 nucleotides: TGCAGCGCGACCGACAGGGACCCTGAAGCTTTCTTT. The V call is TRBV29-1, the J call TRBJ1-1, with 7 bases that match TRBD1. CDR1 and CDR2 (germline): SQVTM, ANQGSEA. With 7 bases clipped from V and 6 bases from J, the junction kept 8 bases outside the gene matches. The CDR3 contains 12 residues.

This chain uses TRBV5-8 with TRBJ2-6, with D perhaps TRBD2 (6 bases). V was shortened by 7 bases and J by 0 bases, with 14 bases between the two germline ends. This CDR3 is 16 amino acids long. Per the germline V gene, CDR1 is SGHTS and CDR2 is YDEGEE. The CDR3 DNA reads as TGTGCCAGCTTCCGGGGGACCCTCTCTGGGGCCAACGTCCTGACTTTC. This sequence encodes CASFRGTLSGANVLTF.

The V call is TRBV28, the J call TRBJ2-7, with TRBD2 as a possible D gene (6 bases). This CDR3 is built from 15 residues. V lost 2 bases and J 5 bases, leaving 16 bases between the germline ends. Germline V gene data show CDR1 as MDHEN and CDR2 as SYDVKM. The CDR3 reads CASSLSLAGGDEQYF. The CDR3 nucleotides are TGTGCCAGCAGTTTAAGTTTGGCCGGAGGGGACGAGCAGTACTTC.

This clone was seen once. The chain carries TRBV4-3 and TRBJ2-5; 7 bases line up with TRBD1. CDR1 and CDR2 (germline): LGHNA, YSLEER. This CDR3 contains 15 residues. The V and J ends lost 1 base and 3 bases, in that order; junction bases with no gene match: 5. CDR3 in DNA: TGCGCCAGCAGCCAAGTCCCGACAGGGAAAGAGACCCAGTACTTC. Translated: CASSQVPTGKETQYF.

V and J are TRBV27 and TRBJ1-1; D might be TRBD1 (6 bases). V was pared by 8 bases and J by 1 base, with 11 bases between. Germline assignment: CDR1 MNHEY and CDR2 SMNVEV (reference sequence). The CDR3 extends over 13 amino acids. The CDR3 spells CASSPGANTEAFF. The CDR3 nucleotides are TGTGCCAGCTCACCAGGGGCGAACACTGAAGCTTTCTTT.

This sequence joins TRBV7-2 and TRBJ2-1; maybe TRBD2 (6 bases). Looked up from germline, CDR1 is SGHTA and CDR2 is FQGNSA. Trimming took 5 bases from V and 4 from J, leaving 9 bases between them. CDR3 length: 13 amino acids. The CDR3 bases are TGTGCCAGCAGCCGGGGGAAATACAATGAGCAGTTCTTC. This translates into CASSRGKYNEQFF.

The chain couples TRBV2 to TRBJ1-5; TRBD1 aligns across 9 bases. This CDR3 contains 15 residues. The J segment lost 2 bases and the V segment lost 8 bases, leaving 7 bases of the junction unmatched. The germline gives CDR1 SNHLY, CDR2 FYNNEI. The CDR3 nucleotides read TGTGCCAGCGGCGGGGACAGGGAGGGCAATCAGCCCCAGCATTTT. This sequence encodes CASGGDREGNQPQHF.

The genes are TRBV28 and TRBJ2-1; 8 bases are shared with TRBD1. This CDR3 spans 13 amino acids. CDR1 is MDHEN, CDR2 SYDVKM, per germline. V dropped 9 bases and J dropped 0; count of bases not matched to a gene: 1. CDR3 in DNA: TGTGCCAGTCAGGGGGCCTCCTACAATGAGCAGTTCTTC. Translated, it gives CASQGASYNEQFF.

The chain joins TRBV2 to TRBJ2-7, with 8 positions matching TRBD2. After removal of 3 bases from V and 4 bases from J, the junction contained 8 bases not matched to a gene. The CDR3 length is 15 residues. Germline V gene sequence: CDR1 SNHLY, CDR2 FYNNEI. As DNA, the CDR3 is TGTGCCAGCAGTGAGTTAGCGGGAAGAGGTTACGAGCAGTACTTC. Its protein is CASSELAGRGYEQYF.

The chain joins TRBV25-1 to TRBJ1-1; D is perhaps TRBD1 (6 bases). Germline V gene lookup returns CDR1 MGHDK and CDR2 SYGVNS. Trimming removed 9 bases at V and 0 bases at J, with 11 bases between. The CDR3 contains 13 residues. The CDR3 DNA follows: TGTGCCAGTAGCAGGGGAATGAACACTGAAGCTTTCTTT. Translated, it gives CASSRGMNTEAFF.

The chain couples TRBV19 to TRBJ1-1, with D maybe TRBD1 (6 bases). V dropped 4 bases and J dropped 6 bases, with 15 bases sitting between them. This CDR3 has 14 residues. Germline V CDR1 and CDR2: LNHDA, SQIVND (reference sequence). The CDR3 region is CASSTRQALAEAFF. DNA for the CDR3: TGTGCCAGTAGTACCCGACAGGCCCTCGCTGAAGCTTTCTTT.

This chain joins TRBV19 and TRBJ2-7; D might be TRBD2 (5 bases). The CDR3 contains 13 residues. CDR1 LNHDA and CDR2 SQIVND come from the germline V gene (reference sequence). V was clipped by 3 bases and J by 6 bases, with 12 bases between them. CDR3 coding DNA: TGTGCCAGTAGTATTCGAGGGTTTAGCGAGCAGTACTTC. Amino acid sequence: CASSIRGFSEQYF.

The chain couples TRBV2 to TRBJ2-3; TRBD1 matches at 7 bases. The CDR3 is made up of 15 amino acids. The ends lost 5 bases at V and 2 bases at J; junction bases unmatched: 7. The germline V gene has CDR1 SNHLY and CDR2 FYNNEI. CDR3 region: CASSMRGRDTDTQYF. The DNA for the CDR3 is TGTGCCAGCAGTATGAGGGGGCGAGACACAGATACGCAGTATTTT.

The rearrangement uses TRBV19 and TRBJ1-5; 8 bases fit TRBD1. The length of the CDR3 is 15 residues. Germline lookup yields CDR1 LNHDA and CDR2 SQIVND (reference sequence). The V gene end was trimmed by 1 base and the J gene end by 7 bases; junction bases not matched to a gene: 6. CDR3 amino acids: CASSIGPGGGQPQHF. CDR3 nucleotides: TGTGCCAGTAGTATAGGCCCAGGGGGCGGGCAGCCCCAGCATTTT.